A single sample is the source of the 19 T cell receptor beta chains below, sequenced in a study of early T cells in non-severe SARS-CoV-2 infection. TCRdb reprocessed the 5' RACE reads via MiXCR and lists one record per CDR3 protein. Here the sample spans 30,000 to 40,000 distinct CDR3 sequences, about 5% being singletons. Sequences were obtained from whole blood. These receptors came from an adult who was a healthcare worker with PCR-confirmed SARS-CoV-2 infection or an uninfected control (not recorded which).

This clonotype was seen repeatedly, ten times or more. CDR3 nucleotide sequence: TGTGCCAGCAGCTCAGGACAGGGGGCTAGGAATGAGCAGTTCTTC. Translated, it gives CASSSGQGARNEQFF. The chain is built from TRBV7-9 and TRBJ2-1; 11 bases line up with TRBD1. The CDR3 consists of 15 residues. Germline trimming cut 4 bases from V and 7 bases from J; bases unmatched to any gene: 6. From germline, CDR1 is SEHNR and CDR2 FQNEAQ (reference sequence).

This clonotype was counted many times. The gene calls are TRBV20-1 and TRBJ2-7, with D uncertain. The CDR3 is 14 amino acids. Germline V gene lookup returns CDR1 DFQATT and CDR2 SNEGSKA (reference sequence). Trimming took off 1 base at V and 2 bases at J, with 12 bases between the two ends. The CDR3 DNA is TGCAGTGCTAGAGTAGGTGGCACCACCTACGAGCAGTACTTC. It specifies CSARVGGTTYEQYF.

This clonotype was found many times. This chain uses TRBV12-3 or TRBV12-4 with TRBJ2-1, with 9 bases lining up with TRBD1. The junction had 2 bases not matched to a gene; V was cut back by 1 base and J by 4 bases. The CDR3 length is 15 residues. The CDR3 bases are TGTGCCAGCAGTTTAGGACAGGGGGGTTACAATGAGCAGTTCTTC. This sequence encodes CASSLGQGGYNEQFF.

This clonotype has at least ten counts. The chain has TRBV29-1 and TRBJ2-5, with a weak D call TRBD2 (6 bases). Trimming removed 3 bases from V and 4 bases from J, with 12 bases in between. Germline-derived CDR1 and CDR2 are SQVTM and ANQGSEA. The CDR3 contains 13 residues. The CDR3 nucleotides read TGCAGCGTTGAGAGGCGGGGACTAGAGACCCAGTACTTC. Its translation is CSVERRGLETQYF. Supplemented by reference TRBV29-1 and TRBJ2-5, the full variable domain reads SAVISQKPSRDICQRGTSLTIQCQVDSQVTMMFWYRQQPGQSLTLIATANQGSEATYESGFVIDKFPISRPNLTFSTLTVSNMSPEDSSIYLCSVERRGLETQYFGPGTRLLVL.

This clonotype was picked up many times. The chain recombines TRBV20-1 with TRBJ1-1; D is perhaps TRBD1 (6 bases). There are 12 residues in the CDR3. The germline V and J ends were trimmed by 7 bases and 7 bases, with 16 bases remaining between them. CDR1 is DFQATT, CDR2 SNEGSKA, per germline (reference sequence). In DNA form, the CDR3 reads TGCAGTGTTCCCATCCAAGGGGGTGAAGCTTTCTTT. It is translated as CSVPIQGGEAFF.

This clonotype has a handful of counts. The DNA is omitted, as the CDR3 cannot be located on it reliably, and the CDR3 follows TCRdb's listing. V gene TRBV23-1 combines with J gene TRBJ2-2. TRBV23-1 is identified as an open reading frame with a role that is uncertain. The CDR3 length equals 14 residues, ends included. CDR3 amino acids: CASSHIKTPGSCFF.

This clonotype was picked up many times. V gene TRBV12-3 or TRBV12-4 combines with J gene TRBJ1-6; D remains unclear. V was clipped by 6 bases and J by 10 bases, with 13 bases between them. The CDR3 spans 13 residues. The CDR3 coding sequence is TGTGCCAGCAGCCCCCTTAATGGGTCACCCCTCCACTTT. Residues: CASSPLNGSPLHF.

This clonotype was seen at least ten times. The gene calls are TRBV6-6 and TRBJ2-2, with 7 bases identical to TRBD2. V dropped 7 bases and J dropped 8; count of bases not matched to a gene: 13. The germline CDR1 and CDR2 sequences are MNHNY and SVGAGI (reference sequence). This CDR3 has 15 residues. The CDR3, as DNA: TGTGCCAGCAATCCGACCAGGGAGGGGTGGGGGGAGCTGTTTTTT. Translated: CASNPTREGWGELFF.

The genes are TRBV5-1 and TRBJ2-1; 8 nucleotides align to TRBD2. V was pared by 0 bases and J by 3 bases, with 8 bases of the junction left unmatched. Per germline, CDR1 SGHRS and CDR2 YFSETQ. The CDR3 spans 17 residues. The CDR3 protein is CASSLAGGLENYNEQFF. The DNA of the CDR3 is TGCGCCAGCAGCTTGGCCGGGGGACTAGAGAACTACAATGAGCAGTTCTTC.

This clonotype was counted ten times or more. The chain carries TRBV27 and TRBJ2-5; the match to TRBD1 covers 9 bases. V trimming: 5 bases; J trimming: 4 bases; junction bases outside the gene matches: 5. The CDR3 has 14 amino acids. CDR1 MNHEY and CDR2 SMNVEV come from the germline V gene (reference sequence). CDR3: CASSPGQGSETQYF. Written as DNA, the CDR3 is TGTGCCAGCAGTCCAGGACAGGGGTCAGAGACCCAGTACTTC.

V is TRBV5-4 and J is TRBJ2-5; D not resolved. Germline V lookup: CDR1 SGHNT, CDR2 YYREEE (reference sequence). The CDR3 extends over 12 amino acids. V lost 1 base and J lost 6, with 7 bases in between. CDR3 sequence: CASSLMGKTQYF. The DNA of the CDR3 is TGTGCCAGCAGCTTGATGGGAAAGACCCAGTACTTC. Drawing the rest from reference TRBV5-4 and TRBJ2-5, the complete variable domain is ETGVTQSPTHLIKTRGQQVTLRCSSQSGHNTVSWYQQALGQGPQFIFQYYREEENGRGNFPPRFSGLQFPNYSSELNVNALELDDSALYLCASSLMGKTQYFGPGTRLLVL.

This clonotype has at least ten counts. The rearrangement joins TRBV7-9 to TRBJ2-3, with 7 bases aligning to TRBD2. CDR1 is SEHNR and CDR2 is FQNEAQ in the germline V gene (reference sequence). The CDR3 runs to 15 residues. The J segment lost 0 bases and the V segment lost 5 bases, leaving 5 bases of the junction unmatched. The CDR3 spells CASSRSSGSTDTQYF. CDR3 coding DNA: TGTGCCAGCAGCCGCTCTAGCGGTAGCACAGATACGCAGTATTTT.

This clonotype has ten or more counts. The J gene is TRBJ1-2, the V gene TRBV19, with unresolved D. In germline, CDR1 is LNHDA, CDR2 SQIVND (reference sequence). CDR3 length equals 15 residues. Trimming left V 1 base short and J 8 bases short, with 17 bases between. Here the CDR3 DNA reads TGTGCCAGTAGTATAGGTGGGCGTATCCTATGGGGCTACACCTTC. This encodes CASSIGGRILWGYTF.

This clonotype showed up many times. The V and J genes are TRBV10-1 and TRBJ2-2; D not certain. The CDR3 contains 14 residues. Germline CDR1 and CDR2: WNHNN and SYGVQD (reference sequence). V lost 0 bases, J lost 4 bases, and 6 bases lay in between. The DNA of the CDR3 is TGCGCCAGCAGTGAGTCGACGGGCACCGGGGAGCTGTTTTTT. This sequence encodes CASSESTGTGELFF.

This clonotype has at least ten counts. This chain links TRBV12-3 or TRBV12-4 with TRBJ2-2, with no clear D. This CDR3 contains 14 residues. V gave up 9 bases and J gave up 5 bases, with 16 bases separating them. CDR3 residues: CASTRDLGTGELFF. CDR3 nucleotides: TGTGCCAGTACACGAGACCTAGGAACCGGGGAGCTGTTTTTT.

This chain joins TRBV18 and TRBJ2-7, with 8 bases that match TRBD2. CDR1 is KGHSH, CDR2 LQKENI, per germline. CDR3 length: 13 amino acids. V gave up 3 bases and J gave up 2 bases; unmatched junction bases: 0. The CDR3 reads CASSPTSAYEQYF. The CDR3 DNA reads as TGTGCCAGCTCACCGACTAGCGCCTACGAGCAGTACTTC.

This clonotype was seen repeatedly, ten times or more. The chain combines TRBV4-2 with TRBJ2-7, with TRBD2 as a possible D gene (5 bases). In germline, CDR1 is LGHNA, CDR2 YNFKEQ. The CDR3 is made up of 14 amino acids. Trimming shortened V by 0 bases and J by 4 bases, and 10 bases separated the two germline ends. The DNA of the CDR3 is TGTGCCAGCAGCCAAGATCGGTCGGGGTACGAGCAGTACTTC. This encodes CASSQDRSGYEQYF.

This clonotype was detected only a few times. The gene calls are TRBV7-8 and TRBJ2-2; 7 bases are a match to TRBD1. V lost 5 bases and J lost 7; bases outside the gene matches: 4. Germline CDR1 is SGHVS and CDR2 is FQNEAQ. The CDR3 totals 13 residues. As DNA, the CDR3 is TGTGCCAGCAGCATAGACAGGGACGGGGAGCTGTTTTTT. Protein: CASSIDRDGELFF.

There are many counts of this clonotype. V gene TRBV5-1 combines with J gene TRBJ2-5; tentatively, D is TRBD1 (6 bases). CDR1 is SGHRS, CDR2 YFSETQ, per germline. There are 12 residues in the CDR3. This CDR3 reads CTIPTGQETQYF. DNA for the CDR3: TGCACCATCCCTACAGGGCAAGAGACCCAGTACTTC.